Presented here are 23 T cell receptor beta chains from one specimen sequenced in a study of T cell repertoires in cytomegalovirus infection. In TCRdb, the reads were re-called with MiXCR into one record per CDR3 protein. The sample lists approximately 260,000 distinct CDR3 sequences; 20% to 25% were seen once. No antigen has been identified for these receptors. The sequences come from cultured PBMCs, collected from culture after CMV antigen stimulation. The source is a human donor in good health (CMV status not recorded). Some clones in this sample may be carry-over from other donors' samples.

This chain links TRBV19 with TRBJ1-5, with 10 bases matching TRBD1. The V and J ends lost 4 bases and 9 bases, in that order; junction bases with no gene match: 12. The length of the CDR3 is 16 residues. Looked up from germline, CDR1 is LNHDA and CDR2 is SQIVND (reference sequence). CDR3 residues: CASSNNLRDRGGPQHF. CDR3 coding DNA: TGTGCCAGTAGTAACAATCTCCGGGACAGGGGAGGGCCCCAGCATTTT.

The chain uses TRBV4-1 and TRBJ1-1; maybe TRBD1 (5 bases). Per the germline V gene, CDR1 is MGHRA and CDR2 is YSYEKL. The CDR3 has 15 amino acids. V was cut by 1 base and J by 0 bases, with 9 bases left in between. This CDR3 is CASSQGWGLNTEAFF. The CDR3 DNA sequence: TGCGCCAGCAGCCAAGGGTGGGGACTGAACACTGAAGCTTTCTTT.

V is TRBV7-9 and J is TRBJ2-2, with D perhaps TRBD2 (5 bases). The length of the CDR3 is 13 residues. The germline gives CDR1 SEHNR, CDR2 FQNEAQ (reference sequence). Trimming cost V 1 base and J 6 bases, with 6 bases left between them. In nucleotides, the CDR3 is TGTGCCAGCAGCTTAGAACTAGCCGGGGAGCTGTTTTTT. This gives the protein CASSLELAGELFF.

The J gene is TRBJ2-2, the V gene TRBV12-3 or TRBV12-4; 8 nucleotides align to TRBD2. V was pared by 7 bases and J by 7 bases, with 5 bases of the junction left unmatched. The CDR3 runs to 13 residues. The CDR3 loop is CASTNLAGGELFF. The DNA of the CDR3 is TGTGCCAGCACCAACCTAGCGGGCGGGGAGCTGTTTTTT.

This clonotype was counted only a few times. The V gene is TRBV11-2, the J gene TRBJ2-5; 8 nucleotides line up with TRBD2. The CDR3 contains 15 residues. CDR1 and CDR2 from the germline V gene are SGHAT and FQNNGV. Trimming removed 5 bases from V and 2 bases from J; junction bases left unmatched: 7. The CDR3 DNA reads TGTGCCAGCAGCACGGGACTAGGGAATCAAGAGACCCAGTACTTC. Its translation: CASSTGLGNQETQYF.

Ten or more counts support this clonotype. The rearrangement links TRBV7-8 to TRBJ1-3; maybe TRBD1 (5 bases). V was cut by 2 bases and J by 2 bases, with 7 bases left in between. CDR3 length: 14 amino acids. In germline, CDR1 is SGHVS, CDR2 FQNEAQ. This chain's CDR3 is CASSLQGAGNTIYF. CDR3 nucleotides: TGTGCCAGCAGCTTACAGGGCGCTGGAAACACCATATATTTT.

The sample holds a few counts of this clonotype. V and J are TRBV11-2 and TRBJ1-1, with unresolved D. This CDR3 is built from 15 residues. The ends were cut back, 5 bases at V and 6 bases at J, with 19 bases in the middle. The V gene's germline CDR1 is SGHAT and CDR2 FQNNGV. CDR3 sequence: CASSQVGRTMAEAFF. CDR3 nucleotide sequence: TGTGCCAGCAGCCAAGTTGGGCGTACGATGGCTGAAGCTTTCTTT. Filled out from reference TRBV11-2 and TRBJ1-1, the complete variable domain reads EAGVAQSPRYKIIEKRQSVAFWCNPISGHATLYWYQQILGQGPKLLIQFQNNGVVDDSQLPKDRFSAERLKGVDSTLKIQPAKLEDSAVYLCASSQVGRTMAEAFFGQGTRLTVV.

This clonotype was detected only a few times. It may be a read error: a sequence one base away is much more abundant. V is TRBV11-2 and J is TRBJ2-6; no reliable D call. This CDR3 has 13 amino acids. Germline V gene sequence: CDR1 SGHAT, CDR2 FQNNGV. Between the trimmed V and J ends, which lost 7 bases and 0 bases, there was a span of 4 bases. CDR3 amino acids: CASTYSGANVLTF. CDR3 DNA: TGTGCCAGCACCTACTCTGGGGCCAACGTCCTGACTTTC.

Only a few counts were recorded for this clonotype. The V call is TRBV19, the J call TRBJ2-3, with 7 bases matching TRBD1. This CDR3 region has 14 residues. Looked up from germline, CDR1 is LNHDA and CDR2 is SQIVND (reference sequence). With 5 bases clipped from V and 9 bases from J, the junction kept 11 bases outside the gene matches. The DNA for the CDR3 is TGTGCCAGTAGTCCCGGACAGACAGGGAGCACGCAGTATTTT. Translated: CASSPGQTGSTQYF.

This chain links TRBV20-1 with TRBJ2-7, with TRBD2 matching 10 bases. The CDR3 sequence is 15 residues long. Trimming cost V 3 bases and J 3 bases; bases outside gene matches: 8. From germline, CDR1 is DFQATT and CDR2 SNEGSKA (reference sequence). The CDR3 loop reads CSARAPSGSGYEQYF. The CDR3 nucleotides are TGCAGTGCTAGGGCCCCTAGCGGGAGTGGCTACGAGCAGTACTTC.

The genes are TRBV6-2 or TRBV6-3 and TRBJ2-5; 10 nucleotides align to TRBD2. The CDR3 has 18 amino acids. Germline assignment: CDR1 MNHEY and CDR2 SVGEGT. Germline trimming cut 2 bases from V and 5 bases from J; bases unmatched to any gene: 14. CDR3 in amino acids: CASSYLAGASWSGETQYF. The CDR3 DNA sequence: TGTGCCAGCAGTTACCTAGCGGGAGCTTCTTGGTCGGGGGAGACCCAGTACTTC.

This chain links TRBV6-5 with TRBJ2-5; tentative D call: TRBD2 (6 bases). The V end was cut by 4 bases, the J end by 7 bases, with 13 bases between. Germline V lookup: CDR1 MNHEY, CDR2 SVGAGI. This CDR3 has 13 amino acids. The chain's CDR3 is CASSLGLMGTQYF. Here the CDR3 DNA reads TGTGCCAGCAGTTTGGGACTCATGGGGACCCAGTACTTC.

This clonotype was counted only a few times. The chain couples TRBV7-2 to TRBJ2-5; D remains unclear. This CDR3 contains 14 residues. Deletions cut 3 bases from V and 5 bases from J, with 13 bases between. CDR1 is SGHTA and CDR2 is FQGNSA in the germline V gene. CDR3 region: CASSFSGPRETQYF. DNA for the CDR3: TGTGCCAGCAGCTTCTCGGGTCCTCGGGAGACCCAGTACTTC.

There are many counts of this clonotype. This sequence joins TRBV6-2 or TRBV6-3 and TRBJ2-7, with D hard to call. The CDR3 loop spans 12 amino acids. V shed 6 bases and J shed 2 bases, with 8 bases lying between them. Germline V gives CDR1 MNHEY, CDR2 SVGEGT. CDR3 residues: CASRGYTYEQYF. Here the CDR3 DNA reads TGTGCCAGCAGAGGGTACACCTACGAGCAGTACTTC.

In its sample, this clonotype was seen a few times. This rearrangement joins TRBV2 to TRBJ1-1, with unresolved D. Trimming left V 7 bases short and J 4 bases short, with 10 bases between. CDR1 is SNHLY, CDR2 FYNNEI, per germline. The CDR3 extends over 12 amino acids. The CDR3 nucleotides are TGTGCCAGCACCCGGTGGGTCACTGAAGCTTTCTTT. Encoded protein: CASTRWVTEAFF.

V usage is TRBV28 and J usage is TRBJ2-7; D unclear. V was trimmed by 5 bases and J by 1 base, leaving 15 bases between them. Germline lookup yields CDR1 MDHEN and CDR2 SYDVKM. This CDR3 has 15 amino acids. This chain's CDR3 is CASSPPMPPSYEQYF. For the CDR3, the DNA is TGTGCCAGCAGTCCGCCGATGCCACCATCCTACGAGCAGTACTTC.

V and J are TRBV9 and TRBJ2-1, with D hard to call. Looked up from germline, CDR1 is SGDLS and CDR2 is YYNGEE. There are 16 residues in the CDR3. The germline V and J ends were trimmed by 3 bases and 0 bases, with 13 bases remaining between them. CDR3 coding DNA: TGTGCCAGCAGCGCCTCTTTGCGGCGCTCCTACAATGAGCAGTTCTTC. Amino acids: CASSASLRRSYNEQFF.

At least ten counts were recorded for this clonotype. The DNA for the CDR3 is TGTGCCAGCAGCTTAGTATCGATCAGTGAAGCTTTCTTT. The encoded protein is CASSLVSISEAFF. The chain carries TRBV7-8 and TRBJ1-1, with no clear D. V lost 1 base and J lost 7, with 10 bases in between. This CDR3 spans 13 amino acids. CDR1 is SGHVS, CDR2 FQNEAQ, per germline.

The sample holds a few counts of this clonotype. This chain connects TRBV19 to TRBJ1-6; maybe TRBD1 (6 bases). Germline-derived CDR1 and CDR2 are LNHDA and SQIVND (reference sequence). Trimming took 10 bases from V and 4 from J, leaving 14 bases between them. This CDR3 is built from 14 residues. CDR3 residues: CATRDILYNSPLHF. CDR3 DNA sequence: TGTGCCACTCGGGACATTCTGTATAATTCACCCCTCCACTTT.

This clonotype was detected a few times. The CDR3: CASSSGTGPTNGNTIYF. The CDR3 DNA sequence: TGTGCCAGCAGCTCCGGGACAGGGCCTACTAATGGAAACACCATATATTTT. The genes are TRBV7-9 and TRBJ1-3, with 9 bases lining up with TRBD1. CDR3 length equals 17 residues. Trimming took 4 bases from V and 3 from J; bases not matched to a gene: 10. CDR1 and CDR2 (germline): SEHNR, FQNEAQ (reference sequence).

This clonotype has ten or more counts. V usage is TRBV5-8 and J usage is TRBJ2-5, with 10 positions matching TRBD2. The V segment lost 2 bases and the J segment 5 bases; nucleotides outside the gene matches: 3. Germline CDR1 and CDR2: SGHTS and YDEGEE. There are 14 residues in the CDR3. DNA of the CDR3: TGTGCCAGCAGCTTCGGGACTAGCGAGGAGACCCAGTACTTC. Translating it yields CASSFGTSEETQYF.

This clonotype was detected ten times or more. CDR3 loop: CASSFGLVSGNEQFF. Here the CDR3 DNA reads TGTGCCAGCAGCTTCGGACTAGTCTCAGGGAATGAGCAGTTCTTC. The V call is TRBV7-2, the J call TRBJ2-1; 7 bases match TRBD2. V trimming: 3 bases; J trimming: 7 bases; junction bases outside the gene matches: 9. CDR1 and CDR2 from the germline V gene are SGHTA and FQGNSA. The CDR3 runs 15 residues.

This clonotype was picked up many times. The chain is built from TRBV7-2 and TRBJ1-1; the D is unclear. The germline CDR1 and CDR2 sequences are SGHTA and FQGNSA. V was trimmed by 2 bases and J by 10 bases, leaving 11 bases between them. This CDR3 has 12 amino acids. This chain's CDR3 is CASSLSPLGAFF. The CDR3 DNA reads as TGTGCCAGCAGCTTAAGTCCGTTGGGAGCTTTCTTT.